This T cell receptor beta chain was found in a study of tumor and adjacent non-tumor tissue in lung cancer. The library came from three nested PCR rounds adapted from ARM-PCR protocols. From the multiplex PCR reads, TCRdb called clonotypes with MiXCR, one entry per CDR3 protein. The data hold about 110,000 distinct CDR3 sequences, with 84% observed a single time. No cell sorting was done before RNA was extracted from the tissue. This CDR3 spans 12 amino acids. Germline-derived CDR1 and CDR2 are MNHEY and SVGAGI. Trimming left V 8 bases short and J 12 bases short, with 19 bases between. The sample consisted of lung tumor tissue. The chain recombines TRBV6-5 with TRBJ1-2, with a possible D match to TRBD1 (5 bases). The TCR comes from a man between 70 and 80 years old with non-small cell lung cancer. CDR3 residues: CASWGGGYSNTF. The CDR3 DNA reads TGTGCCAGCTGGGGGGGTGGCTATAGCAACACCTTC.